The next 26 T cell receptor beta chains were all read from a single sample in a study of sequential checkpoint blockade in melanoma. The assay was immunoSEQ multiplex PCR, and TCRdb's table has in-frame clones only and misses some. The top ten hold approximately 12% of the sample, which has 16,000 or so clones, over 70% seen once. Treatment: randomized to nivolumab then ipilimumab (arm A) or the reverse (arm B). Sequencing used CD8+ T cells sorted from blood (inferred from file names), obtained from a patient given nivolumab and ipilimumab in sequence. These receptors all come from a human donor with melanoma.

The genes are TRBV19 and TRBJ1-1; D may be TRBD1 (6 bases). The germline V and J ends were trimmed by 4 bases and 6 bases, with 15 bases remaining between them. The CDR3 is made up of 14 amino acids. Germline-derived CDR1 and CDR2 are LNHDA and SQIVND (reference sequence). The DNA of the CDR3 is TGTGCCAGTAGTACCCCTACAGGGTTGGCTGAAGCTTTCTTT. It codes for CASSTPTGLAEAFF.

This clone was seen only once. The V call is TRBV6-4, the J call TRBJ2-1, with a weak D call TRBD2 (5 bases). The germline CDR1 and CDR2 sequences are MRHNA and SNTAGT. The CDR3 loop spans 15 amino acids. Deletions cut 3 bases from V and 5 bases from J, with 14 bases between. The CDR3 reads CASSERPGFDNEQFF. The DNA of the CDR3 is TGTGCCAGCAGTGAACGGCCGGGGTTCGACAATGAGCAGTTCTTC.

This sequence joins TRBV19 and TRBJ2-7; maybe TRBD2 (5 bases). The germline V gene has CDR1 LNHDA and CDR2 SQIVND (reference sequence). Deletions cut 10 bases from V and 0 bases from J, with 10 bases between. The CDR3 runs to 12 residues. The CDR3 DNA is TGTGCCACCTCTGGGAGCTCCTACGAGCAGTACTTC. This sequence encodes CATSGSSYEQYF.

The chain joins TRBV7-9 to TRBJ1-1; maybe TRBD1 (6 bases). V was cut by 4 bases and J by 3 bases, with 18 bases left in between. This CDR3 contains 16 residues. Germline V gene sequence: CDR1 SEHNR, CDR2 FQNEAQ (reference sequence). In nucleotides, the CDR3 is TGTGCCAGCAGCTCACCAAGGGGGTCCCCGGACACTGAAGCTTTCTTT. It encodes CASSSPRGSPDTEAFF.

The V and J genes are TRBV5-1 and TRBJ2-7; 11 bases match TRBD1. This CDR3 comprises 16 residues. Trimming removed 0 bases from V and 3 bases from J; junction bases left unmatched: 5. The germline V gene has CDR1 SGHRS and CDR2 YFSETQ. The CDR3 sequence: CASSLDPGTGGYEQYF. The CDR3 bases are TGCGCCAGCAGCTTGGACCCCGGGACAGGGGGCTACGAGCAGTACTTC.

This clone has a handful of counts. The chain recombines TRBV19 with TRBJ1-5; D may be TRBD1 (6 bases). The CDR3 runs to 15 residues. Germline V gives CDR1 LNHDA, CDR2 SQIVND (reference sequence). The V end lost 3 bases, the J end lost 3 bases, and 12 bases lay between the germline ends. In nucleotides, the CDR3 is TGTGCCAGTAGTATCGGCAGGGGTAACAATCAGCCCCAGCATTTT. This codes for CASSIGRGNNQPQHF.

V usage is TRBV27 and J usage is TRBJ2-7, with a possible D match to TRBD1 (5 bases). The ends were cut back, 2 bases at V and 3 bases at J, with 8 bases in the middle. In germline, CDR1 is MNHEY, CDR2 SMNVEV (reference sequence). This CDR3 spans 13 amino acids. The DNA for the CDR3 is TGTGCCAGCAGTTTAGCCGGACACTACGAGCAGTACTTC. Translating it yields CASSLAGHYEQYF.

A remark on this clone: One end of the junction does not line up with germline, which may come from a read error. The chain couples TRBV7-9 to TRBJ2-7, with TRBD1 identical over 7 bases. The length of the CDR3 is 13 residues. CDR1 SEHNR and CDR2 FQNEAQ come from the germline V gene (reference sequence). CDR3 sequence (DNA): TGTGCCGGCAGACAGGGAAATGGGGACGAGCAGTACTTC. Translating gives CAGRQGNGDEQYF.

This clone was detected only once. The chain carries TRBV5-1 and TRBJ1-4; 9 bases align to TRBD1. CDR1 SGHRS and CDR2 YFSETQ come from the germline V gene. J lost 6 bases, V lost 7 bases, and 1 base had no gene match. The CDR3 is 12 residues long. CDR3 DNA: TGCGCCAGCCGGACAGGGGATGAAAAACTGTTTTTT. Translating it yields CASRTGDEKLFF.

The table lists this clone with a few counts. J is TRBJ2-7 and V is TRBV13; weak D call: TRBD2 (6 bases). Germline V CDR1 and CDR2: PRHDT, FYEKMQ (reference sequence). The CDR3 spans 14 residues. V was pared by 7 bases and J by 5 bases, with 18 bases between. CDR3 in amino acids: CASTQRGSGHEQYF. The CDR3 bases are TGTGCCAGCACCCAACGGGGGAGCGGCCACGAGCAGTACTTC.

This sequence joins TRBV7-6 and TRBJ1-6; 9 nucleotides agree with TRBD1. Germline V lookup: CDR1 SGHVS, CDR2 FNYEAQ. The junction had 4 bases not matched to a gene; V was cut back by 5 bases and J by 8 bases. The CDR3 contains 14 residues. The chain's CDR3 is CASSPGTGYSPLHF. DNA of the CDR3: TGTGCCAGCAGCCCCGGGACAGGGTATTCACCCCTCCACTTT.

The CDR3 is CASSPGRGQGAPNEKLFF. CDR3 bases: TGTGCCAGCAGCCCCGGTAGGGGACAGGGGGCGCCTAATGAAAAACTGTTTTTT. V is TRBV7-9 and J is TRBJ1-4, with 12 bases that match TRBD1. The CDR3 runs 18 residues. J gave up 3 bases and V 5 bases, and 10 bases lay outside the gene matches. Germline V gene lookup returns CDR1 SEHNR and CDR2 FQNEAQ (reference sequence). Looking up the rest from reference TRBV7-9 and TRBJ1-4 gives the full variable domain: DTGVSQNPRHKITKRGQNVTFRCDPISEHNRLYWYRQTLGQGPEFLTYFQNEAQLEKSRLLSDRFSAERPKGSFSTLEIQRTEQGDSAMYLCASSPGRGQGAPNEKLFFGSGTQLSVL.

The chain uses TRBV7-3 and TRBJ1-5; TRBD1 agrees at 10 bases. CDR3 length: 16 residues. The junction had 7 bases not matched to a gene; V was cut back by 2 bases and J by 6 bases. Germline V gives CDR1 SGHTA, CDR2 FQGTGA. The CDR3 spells CASSLGDRGLGQPQHF. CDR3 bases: TGTGCCAGCAGCTTAGGGGACAGGGGCTTGGGTCAGCCCCAGCATTTT.

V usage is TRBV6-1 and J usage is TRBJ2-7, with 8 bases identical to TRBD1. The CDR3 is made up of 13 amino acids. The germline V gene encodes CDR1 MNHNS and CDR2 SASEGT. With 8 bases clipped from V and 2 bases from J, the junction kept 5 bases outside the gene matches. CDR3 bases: TGTGCCAGCTGGGACAGGATTGCCTACGAGCAGTACTTC. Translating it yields CASWDRIAYEQYF.

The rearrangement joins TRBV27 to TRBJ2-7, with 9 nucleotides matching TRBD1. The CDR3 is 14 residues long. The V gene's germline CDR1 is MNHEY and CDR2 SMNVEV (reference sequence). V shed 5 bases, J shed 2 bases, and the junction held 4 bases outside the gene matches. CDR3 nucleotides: TGTGCCAGCAGTCCCGGGACAGGGCCCTACGAGCAGTACTTC. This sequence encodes CASSPGTGPYEQYF.

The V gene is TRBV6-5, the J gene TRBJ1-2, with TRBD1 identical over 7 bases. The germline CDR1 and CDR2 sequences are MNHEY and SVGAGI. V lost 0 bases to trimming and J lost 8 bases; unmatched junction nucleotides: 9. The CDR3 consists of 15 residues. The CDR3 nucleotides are TGTGCCAGCAGTTACTCGAACAGGGGTTATAGGGGCTACACCTTC. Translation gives CASSYSNRGYRGYTF.

In DNA, the CDR3 is TGTGCCAGCAGCTTGAGCTACGGAAACACCATATATTTT. It codes for CASSLSYGNTIYF. The chain recombines TRBV7-9 with TRBJ1-3; D is unclear. The CDR3 consists of 13 residues. CDR1 and CDR2 from the germline V gene are SEHNR and FQNEAQ (reference sequence). Trimming removed 3 bases at V and 4 bases at J, with 7 bases between.

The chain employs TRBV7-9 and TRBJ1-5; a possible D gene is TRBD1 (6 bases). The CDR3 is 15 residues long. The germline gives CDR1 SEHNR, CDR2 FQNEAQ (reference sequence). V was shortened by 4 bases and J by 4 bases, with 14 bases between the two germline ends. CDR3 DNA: TGTGCCAGCAGCTACGGGACACATGGGAATCAGCCCCAGCATTTT. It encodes CASSYGTHGNQPQHF.

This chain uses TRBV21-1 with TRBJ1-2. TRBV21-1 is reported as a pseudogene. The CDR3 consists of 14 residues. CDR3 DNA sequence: TGTGCCAGCAGCAAAGAGGGCCGGGGATGTGGCTACACCTTC. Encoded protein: CASSKEGRGCGYTF.

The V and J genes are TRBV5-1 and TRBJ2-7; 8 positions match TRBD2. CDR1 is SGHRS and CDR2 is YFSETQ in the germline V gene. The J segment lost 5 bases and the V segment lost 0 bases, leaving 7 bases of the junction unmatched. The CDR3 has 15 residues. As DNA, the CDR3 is TGCGCCAGCAGCTTGGTTCGAACTAGCGGAGACGAGCAGTACTTC. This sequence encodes CASSLVRTSGDEQYF.

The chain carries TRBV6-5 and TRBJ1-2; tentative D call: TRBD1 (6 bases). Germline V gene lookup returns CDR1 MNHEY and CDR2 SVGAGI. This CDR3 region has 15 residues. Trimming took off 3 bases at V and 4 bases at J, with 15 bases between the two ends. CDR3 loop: CASSYTKDSLYGYTF. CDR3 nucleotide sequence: TGTGCCAGCAGTTATACGAAGGACAGCCTCTATGGCTACACCTTC.

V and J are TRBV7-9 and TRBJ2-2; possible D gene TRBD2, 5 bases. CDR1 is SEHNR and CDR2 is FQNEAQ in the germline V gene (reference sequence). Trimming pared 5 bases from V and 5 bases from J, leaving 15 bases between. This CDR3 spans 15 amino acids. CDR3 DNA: TGTGCCAGCAGCGCACAGAAGGCGGGTACCGGGGAGCTGTTTTTT. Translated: CASSAQKAGTGELFF. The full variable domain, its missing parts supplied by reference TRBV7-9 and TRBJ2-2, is DTGVSQNPRHKITKRGQNVTFRCDPISEHNRLYWYRQTLGQGPEFLTYFQNEAQLEKSRLLSDRFSAERPKGSFSTLEIQRTEQGDSAMYLCASSAQKAGTGELFFGEGSRLTVL.

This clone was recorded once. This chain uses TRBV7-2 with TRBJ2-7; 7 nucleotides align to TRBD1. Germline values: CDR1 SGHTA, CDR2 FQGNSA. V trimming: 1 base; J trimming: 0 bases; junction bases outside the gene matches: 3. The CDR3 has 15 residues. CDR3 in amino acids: CASSLEGTASYEQYF. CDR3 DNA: TGTGCCAGCAGCTTAGAGGGGACAGCCTCCTACGAGCAGTACTTC.

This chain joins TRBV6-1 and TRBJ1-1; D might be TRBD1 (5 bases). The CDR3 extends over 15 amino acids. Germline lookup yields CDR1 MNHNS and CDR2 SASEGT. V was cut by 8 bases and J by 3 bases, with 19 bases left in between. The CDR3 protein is CASPIQGQDHTEAFF. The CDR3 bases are TGTGCCAGCCCAATTCAGGGCCAGGATCACACTGAAGCTTTCTTT.

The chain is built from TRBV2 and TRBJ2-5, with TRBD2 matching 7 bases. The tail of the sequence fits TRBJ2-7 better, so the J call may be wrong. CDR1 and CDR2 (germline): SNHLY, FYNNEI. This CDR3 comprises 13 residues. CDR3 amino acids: CASSARGGYEQYF. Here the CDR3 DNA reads TGTGCCAGCAGTGCCCGCGGGGGATACGAGCAGTACTTC.

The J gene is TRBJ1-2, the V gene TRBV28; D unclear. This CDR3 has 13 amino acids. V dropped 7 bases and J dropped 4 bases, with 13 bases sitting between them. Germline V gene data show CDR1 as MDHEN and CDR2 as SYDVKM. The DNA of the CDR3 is TGTGCCAGCACAGGTACAGAAAGCTATGGCTACACCTTC. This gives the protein CASTGTESYGYTF.